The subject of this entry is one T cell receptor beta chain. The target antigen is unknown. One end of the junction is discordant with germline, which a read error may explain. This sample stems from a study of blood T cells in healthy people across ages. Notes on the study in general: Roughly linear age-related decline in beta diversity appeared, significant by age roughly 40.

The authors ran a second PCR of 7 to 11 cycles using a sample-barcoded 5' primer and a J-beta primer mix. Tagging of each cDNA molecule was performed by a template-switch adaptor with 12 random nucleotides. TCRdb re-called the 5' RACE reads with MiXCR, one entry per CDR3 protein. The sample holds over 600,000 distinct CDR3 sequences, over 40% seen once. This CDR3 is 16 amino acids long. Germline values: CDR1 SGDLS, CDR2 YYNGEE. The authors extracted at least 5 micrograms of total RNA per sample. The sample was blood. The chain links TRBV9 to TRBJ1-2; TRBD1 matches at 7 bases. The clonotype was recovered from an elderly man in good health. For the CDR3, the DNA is TGTACCAGCAGCGTAGGGGTAGGGGGCGCTGACTATGGCTACACCTTC. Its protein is CTSSVGVGGADYGYTF.